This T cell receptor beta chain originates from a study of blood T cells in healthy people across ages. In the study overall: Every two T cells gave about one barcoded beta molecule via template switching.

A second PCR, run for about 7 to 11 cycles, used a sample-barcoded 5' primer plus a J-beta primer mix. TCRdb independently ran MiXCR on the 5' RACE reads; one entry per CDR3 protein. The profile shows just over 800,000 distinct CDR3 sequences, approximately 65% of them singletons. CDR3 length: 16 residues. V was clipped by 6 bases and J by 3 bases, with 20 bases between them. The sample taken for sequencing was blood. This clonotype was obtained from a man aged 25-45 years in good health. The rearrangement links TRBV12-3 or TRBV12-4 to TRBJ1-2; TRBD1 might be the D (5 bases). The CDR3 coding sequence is TGTGCCAGCAGCCGAGAACAGGAGAGGTTCTACTATGGCTACACCTTC. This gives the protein CASSREQERFYYGYTF.